Following are 5 T cell receptor beta chains from one sample sequenced in a study of T cells in Graves' hyperthyroidism and ophthalmopathy. The source material, RNA transcripts, was used to amplify TCR beta CDR3 regions. First-round RT-PCR of the TCR CDR3 relied on the HTBI primer set. MiXCR, run by TCRdb on the multiplex PCR reads, gives a single entry per CDR3 protein. The sample yields more than 300,000 distinct CDR3 sequences, approximately 14% seen once. Sample: blood. These receptors were collected from a young woman with Graves' hyperthyroidism.

This clonotype occurred a few times. This chain connects TRBV29-1 to TRBJ2-7; 8 bases align to TRBD1. Germline trimming cut 6 bases from V and 4 bases from J; bases unmatched to any gene: 5. The CDR3 sequence is 12 residues long. Germline V gene sequence: CDR1 SQVTM, CDR2 ANQGSEA. The CDR3 loop is CSVLQGGYEQYF. CDR3 sequence (DNA): TGCAGCGTATTACAGGGGGGTTACGAGCAGTACTTC.

This clonotype was seen at least ten times. The gene calls are TRBV20-1 and TRBJ2-7, with a weak D call TRBD2 (6 bases). From germline, CDR1 is DFQATT and CDR2 SNEGSKA (reference sequence). The CDR3 has 15 residues. Trimming shortened V by 0 bases and J by 2 bases, and 14 bases separated the two germline ends. CDR3 region: CSARDLGTFTYEQYF. CDR3 DNA sequence: TGCAGTGCTAGAGATTTAGGGACTTTCACCTACGAGCAGTACTTC.

There are many counts of this clonotype. The rearrangement joins TRBV28 to TRBJ2-5, with D possibly being TRBD1 (7 bases). Germline assignment: CDR1 MDHEN and CDR2 SYDVKM. This CDR3 spans 15 amino acids. V dropped 5 bases and J dropped 4 bases, with 17 bases sitting between them. DNA of the CDR3: TGTGCCAGCAGTCGACCCCGACAGGGAGGAGAGACCCAGTACTTC. Its protein is CASSRPRQGGETQYF.

This clonotype was recorded many times. The V call is TRBV2, the J call TRBJ2-1, with D tentatively TRBD2 (5 bases). CDR1 is SNHLY and CDR2 is FYNNEI in the germline V gene. This CDR3 is built from 14 residues. Trimming removed 6 bases from V and 5 bases from J, with 14 bases in between. CDR3 in DNA: TGTGCCAGCAGGCAACAACTAGGAAACAATGAGCAGTTCTTC. It translates to CASRQQLGNNEQFF.

This clonotype showed up many times. CDR3 sequence: CASSYIWETQYF. The CDR3 coding sequence is TGTGCCAGCAGTTATATATGGGAGACCCAGTACTTC. The chain combines TRBV28 with TRBJ2-5; no reliable D call. CDR1 MDHEN and CDR2 SYDVKM come from the germline V gene. The germline V and J ends were trimmed by 4 bases and 5 bases, with 8 bases remaining between them. The CDR3 consists of 12 residues.